This TCR beta chain was documented in a study of cytomegalovirus exposure and HLA in healthy donors. PCR primers comprised 60 Vbeta and 13 Jbeta primers. Repertoires were generated with immunoSEQ multiplex PCR, while TCRdb's copy carries only in-frame clones and drops some. The table includes 100,000 to 150,000 clones, about 73% detected once. Trimming took 2 bases from V and 0 from J; bases not matched to a gene: 0. CDR1 and CDR2 (germline): MNHNY, SVGAGI (reference sequence). The CDR3 length is 15 residues. Specimen: PBMCs. The chain couples TRBV6-6 to TRBJ2-7; TRBD1 aligns across 11 bases. This TCR was recovered from a human donor in good health. The CDR3 nucleotides are TGTGCCAGCAGTTACGGGACAGGGGGCTCCTACGAGCAGTACTTC. This sequence encodes CASSYGTGGSYEQYF.